The T cell receptor beta chain described here comes from a study of cytomegalovirus exposure and HLA in healthy donors. PCR used 60 Vbeta primers and 13 Jbeta primers. TCRdb keeps only in-frame clones here, not all; method: immunoSEQ multiplex PCR. The sample has 150,000 to 200,000 clones, about four fifths seen once; the top ten hold about 13%. The sequencing input was PBMCs. This receptor was identified in a woman between 50 and 59 years old in good health and CMV-seronegative.

The CDR3 DNA is TGTGCCAGCAGTACAACACTAGCGAGCGAGCAGTACTTC. Translation: CASSTTLASEQYF. This sequence joins TRBV6-6 and TRBJ2-5; 7 bases fit TRBD2. Judging by the DNA end, TRBJ2-7 fits better; the J call may be wrong. This CDR3 spans 13 amino acids. Germline CDR1 reads MNHNY; CDR2 reads SVGAGI (reference sequence).